Below, one T cell receptor beta chain is given with its context. The antigen is not known. This sample was included in a study of high-grade serous ovarian cancer treatment subgroups. Study-level findings and limits: CDR1 and CDR2 were left unanalyzed; analyses focused on CDR3.

The germline V gene encodes CDR1 ENHRY and CDR2 SYGVKD. CDR3 length: 17 residues. V gave up 2 bases and J gave up 7 bases, with 20 bases separating them. This table comes from immunoSEQ multiplex PCR, and its TCRdb copy is limited to in-frame clones, with some not included. Altogether about 960 clones are present, 60% to 75% being singletons, with the ten largest covering roughly 25%. Tumor tissue was taken before any definitive surgery or chemotherapy was given. Input material: tumor tissue. The receptor was isolated from a human donor with high-grade serous ovarian cancer. The chain combines TRBV10-3 with TRBJ2-2, with a possible D match to TRBD2 (6 bases). DNA of the CDR3: TGTGCCATCAGTGAGAAGCCGGGAGTCCTTTTAGGCGGGGAGCTGTTTTTT. It yields the protein CAISEKPGVLLGGELFF.